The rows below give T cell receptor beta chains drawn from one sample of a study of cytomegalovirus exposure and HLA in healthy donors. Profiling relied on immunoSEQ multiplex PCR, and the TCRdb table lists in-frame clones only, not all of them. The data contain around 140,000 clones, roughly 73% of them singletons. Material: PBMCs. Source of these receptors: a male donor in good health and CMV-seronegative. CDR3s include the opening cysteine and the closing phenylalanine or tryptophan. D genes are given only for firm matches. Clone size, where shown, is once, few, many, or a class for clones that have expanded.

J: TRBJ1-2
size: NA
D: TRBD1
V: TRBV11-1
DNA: TGTGCCAGCAGCACCGGACAGGCCCTAAGTAGGAGCTACACCTTC
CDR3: CASSTGQALSRSYTF

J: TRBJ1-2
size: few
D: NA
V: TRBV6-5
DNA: TGTGCCAGCAGTTACCTCGCAGGGGACGGCTACACCTTC
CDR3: CASSYLAGDGYTF

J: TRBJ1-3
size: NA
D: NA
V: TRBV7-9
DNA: TGTGCCAGCAGCCCAGAAGGGGGACCCGGGGTAAACACCATATATTTT
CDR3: CASSPEGGPGVNTIYF

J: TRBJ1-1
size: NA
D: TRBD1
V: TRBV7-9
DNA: TGTGCCAGCAGCATGGAATCGGGACAGGGAATTAACACTGAAGCTTTCTTT
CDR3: CASSMESGQGINTEAFF

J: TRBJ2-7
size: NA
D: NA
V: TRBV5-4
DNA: TGTGCCAGCAGCTTGTCAGGGGCCAACTACGAGCAGTACTTC
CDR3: CASSLSGANYEQYF

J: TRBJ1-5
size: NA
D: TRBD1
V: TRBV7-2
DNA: TGTGCCAGCAGCTCCCGACAGGGTTCCCAACCCCAGCATTTT
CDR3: CASSSRQGSQPQHF

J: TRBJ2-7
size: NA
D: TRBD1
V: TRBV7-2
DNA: TGTGCCAGCAGCGTCTTAAAGGGACAGGGAGCCTCCTACGAGCAGTACTTC
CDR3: CASSVLKGQGASYEQYF

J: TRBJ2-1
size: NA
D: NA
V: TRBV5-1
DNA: TGCGCCAGCAGCTTGGAACAGGGCGTATACAATGAGCAGTTCTTC
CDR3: CASSLEQGVYNEQFF

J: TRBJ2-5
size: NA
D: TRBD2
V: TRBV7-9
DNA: TGTGCCAGCAGCCCTGGGACTAGCGGGGGGTACCAAGAGACCCAGTACTTC
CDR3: CASSPGTSGGYQETQYF

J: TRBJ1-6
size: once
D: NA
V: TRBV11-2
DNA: TGTGCCAGCAGCTTAGGTCTTGGCAGGGATTCACCCCTCCACTTT
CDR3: CASSLGLGRDSPLHF

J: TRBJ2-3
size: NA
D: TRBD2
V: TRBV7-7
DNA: TGTGCTAGCAGCCCAGGGACTAGCGGCACAGATACGCAGTATTTT
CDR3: CASSPGTSGTDTQYF

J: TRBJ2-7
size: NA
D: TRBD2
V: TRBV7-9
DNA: TGTGCCAGCGGGGCCGGGGGGGGCCCCTACGAGCAGTACTTC
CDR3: CASGAGGGPYEQYF

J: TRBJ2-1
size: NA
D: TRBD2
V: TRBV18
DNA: TGTGCCAGCTCGCCATCTCTAGCGGGGGCTACAAATGAGCAGTTCTTC
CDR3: CASSPSLAGATNEQFF

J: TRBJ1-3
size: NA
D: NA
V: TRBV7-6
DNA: TGTGCCAGCAGCTTAGCGCCAAGGGGTCTACACTCTGGAAACACCATATATTTT
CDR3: CASSLAPRGLHSGNTIYF

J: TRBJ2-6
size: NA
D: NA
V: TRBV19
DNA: TGTGCCAGTAGTATAAGCGGCTCTGGGGCCAACGTCCTGACTTTC
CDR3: CASSISGSGANVLTF

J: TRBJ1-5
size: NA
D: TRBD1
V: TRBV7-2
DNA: TGTGCCAGCAGCCCCGGAGACAGGGGGCTAATCCCCCAGCATTTT
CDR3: CASSPGDRGLIPQHF

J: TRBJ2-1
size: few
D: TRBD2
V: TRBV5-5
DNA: TGTGCCAGCAGCTACGGACTAGCGATGTTCTTC
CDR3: CASSYGLAMFF

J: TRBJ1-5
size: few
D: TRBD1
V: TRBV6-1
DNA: TGTGCCAGCAGCGTGGGACAGGGCCCGAATCAGCCCCAGCATTTT
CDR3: CASSVGQGPNQPQHF

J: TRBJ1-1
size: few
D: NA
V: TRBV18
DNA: TGTGCCAGCTCACCCCCCGGGAAAGTGGACACTGAAGCTTTCTTT
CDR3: CASSPPGKVDTEAFF

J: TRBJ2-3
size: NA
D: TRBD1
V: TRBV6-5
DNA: TGTGCCAGCAGTCGACAGGGTATGGGCACAGATACGCAGTATTTT
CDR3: CASSRQGMGTDTQYF

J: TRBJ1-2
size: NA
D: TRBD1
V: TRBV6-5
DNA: TGTGCCAGCAGTTATATCCGGACAGGGGGGGGCTATGGCTACACCTTC
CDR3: CASSYIRTGGGYGYTF

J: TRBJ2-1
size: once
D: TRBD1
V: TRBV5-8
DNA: TGTGCCAGCAGCTTCCTAGGGGGCAGCTCCTACAATGAGCAGTTCTTC
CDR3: CASSFLGGSSYNEQFF

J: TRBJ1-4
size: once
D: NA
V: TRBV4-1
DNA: TGCGCCAGCAGCCAAGTTGCCGGGGGGTTGTTAGATGAAAAACTGTTTTTT
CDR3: CASSQVAGGLLDEKLFF

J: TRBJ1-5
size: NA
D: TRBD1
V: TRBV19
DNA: TGTGCCAGTAGCAGGACAGGGCTCCAGCCCCAGCATTTT
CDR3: CASSRTGLQPQHF